These 5 T cell receptor beta chains were all obtained from the same sample, sequenced in a study of CXCR3-negative and CXCR3-positive naive CD8 T cells. Notes on the study in general: TRB CDR3s of CXCR3-positive naive cells were more hydrophobic than those of CXCR3-negative naive cells.

cDNA libraries for TRB were generated by 5' RACE incorporating UMI labels. Reanalyzing the 5' RACE reads, TCRdb keeps one entry per CDR3 protein, without DNA. Its listing shows 150,000 to 180,000 distinct CDR3 sequences. For these receptors, no antigen is known. Source material: naive CXCR3+ CD8+ T cells from blood. This sample's subset: CD45RO-CCR7+CD27+CD95- naive CD8+ T cells expressing CXCR3 (TNR3+). These receptors originate from a human donor in good health. Some clones in this sample may be carry-over from other donors' samples.

The chain joins TRBV21-1 to TRBJ2-1; TCRdb picks TRBD2, but there is no DNA to check that call. TRBV21-1 is an annotated pseudogene. The CDR3 contains 21 residues. The CDR3 sequence: CASSKLGLAGGPGWSYNEQFF.

The J gene is TRBJ2-1, the V gene TRBV19; lacking DNA, the TRBD1 call made by TCRdb goes unchecked. Germline CDR1 LNHDA, CDR2 SQIVND (reference sequence). The CDR3 spans 16 residues. CDR3 protein: CASSSGQGLYYNEQLF.

V is TRBV20-1 and J is TRBJ2-1; the D call of TRBD1 rests on TCRdb alone, since no DNA is present to check it. This CDR3 comprises 13 residues. CDR1 is DFQATT and CDR2 is SNEGSKA in the germline V gene (reference sequence). CDR3 region: CSAPSTVLDEQFF.

The chain couples TRBV27 to TRBJ1-4. The CDR3 totals 14 residues. The V gene's germline CDR1 is MNHEY and CDR2 SMNVEV (reference sequence). The CDR3 sequence: CASSDSPYSEKLFF.

This chain uses TRBV7-9 with TRBJ2-2. The CDR3 totals 11 residues. Germline V gene sequence: CDR1 SEHNR, CDR2 FQNEAQ (reference sequence). CDR3 protein: CASSPDGELFF.